This TCR beta chain was obtained from a study of cytomegalovirus exposure and HLA in healthy donors. The wider study: Among the approximately 400 genotyped donors, around 85% were placed in the Caucasian-associated ancestry cluster. General study findings and limits: In a later analysis, DRB1 alleles had the most associated TCRs; HLA-C alleles the fewest. Specificity for CMV antigens was confirmed in vitro for a few of the CMV-associated chains. A later analysis found that most CMV-associated TCR beta chains appeared HLA-restricted.

The PCR was carried out with 60 Vbeta primers and 13 Jbeta primers. The assay was immunoSEQ multiplex PCR, and TCRdb's table has in-frame clones only and misses some. The sample holds roughly 100,000 clones, around 80% seen once. A remark on this clone: Antigen specificity is unknown.

This CDR3 spans 15 amino acids. CDR1 is MGHRA and CDR2 is YSYEKL in the germline V gene. V lost 4 bases to trimming and J lost 4 bases; unmatched junction nucleotides: 7. The receptor was derived from a man in his forties or fifties in good health and CMV-seronegative. Material: PBMCs. This sequence joins TRBV4-1 and TRBJ2-5; 9 bases agree with TRBD2. The CDR3, as DNA: TGCGCCAGCAGCCGAGGGGGACTAGCAGTAGAGACCCAGTACTTC. It encodes CASSRGGLAVETQYF.